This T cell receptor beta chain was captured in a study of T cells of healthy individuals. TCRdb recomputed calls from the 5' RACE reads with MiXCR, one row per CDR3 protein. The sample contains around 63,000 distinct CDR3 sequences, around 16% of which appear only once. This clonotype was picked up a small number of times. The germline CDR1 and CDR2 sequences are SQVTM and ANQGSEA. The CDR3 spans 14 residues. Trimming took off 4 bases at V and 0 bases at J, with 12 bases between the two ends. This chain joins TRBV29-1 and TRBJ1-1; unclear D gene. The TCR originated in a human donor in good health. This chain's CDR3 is CSVAKLAVNTEAFF. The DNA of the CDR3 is TGCAGCGTTGCCAAGTTAGCGGTGAACACTGAAGCTTTCTTT.